This T cell receptor (beta chain) appears in the sequencing data of a study of cytomegalovirus exposure and HLA in healthy donors (dated by TCRdb to the late 2010s). Study-wide context: According to an earlier analysis of a few hundred of the donors, some 180 million T cells yielded over 100 million unique TCR beta sequences and approximately 280 Gb of sequence data. Around 320 gigabases of sequencing data and 70 million to 100 million unique TCR sequences were included in an early release covering 550 to 800 HLA-typed donors. The genetic ancestry cluster associated with self-reported Caucasian donors included 80% to 90% of the approximately 430 genotyped donors. The study was designed to test whether signatures of past pathogen exposure could be identified by cataloging public T cell receptors. The T cell repertoires of around 730 subjects were profiled by immunosequencing and related to cytomegalovirus serostatus. Along with the approximately 600-subject first cohort, a separate validation cohort of over a hundred different subjects was used. To predict cytomegalovirus infection status, the study combined high-throughput TCR immunosequencing, statistical association of individual TCRs with disease status, and machine learning. In a later analysis, previously published TCR beta repertoires from 550 to 750 donors were re-analyzed and high-resolution HLA genotyping was added so that TCR occurrence patterns could be studied. The later analysis used no new phenotypic data to find candidate immune exposures, relying instead on TCR beta sequences and their occurrence across donors. To decide whether each TCR beta V gene segment behaved as functional or pseudogenic, an earlier analysis of fewer than 750 of the donors relied on high-throughput TCR beta sequencing. Donor age, sex, ethnicity and CMV serostatus were collected together with the repertoire data. Genome-wide SNP genotypes for about 55% of the roughly 670 donors were used in a later genetic analysis, which treated that subset as a discovery cohort. Every repertoire in the discovery cohort had been generated on one and the same sequencing platform. Class I and class II HLA loci were covered by the typing at four-digit resolution. The number of typed donors differed by locus: about 620-630 for A, B, C, DRB1 and DQB1; approximately 520 for DQA1; around 610 for DPA1; and around 490 for DPB1. Roughly 5 DR-DQ haplotypes were treated as single units for association and clustering because of strong linkage in the cohort. On average, 235,054 unique TCR beta nucleotide sequences were sequenced per donor among a few hundred genotyped donors of the cohort, with about 17% of those sequences being non-productive. Overall study outcomes, separate from this receptor: Across donors, most TCR sequences were observed very rarely, whereas some public TCRs were present in many individuals. Roughly uniform sequencing depth across donors was assumed in presence/absence analyses, although this assumption may not hold. When HLA alleles, especially DR and DQ, strongly co-occurred, TCR associations were difficult to assign to individual alleles. Some IMGT-functional V segments, including TRBV6-2 and TRBV6-3, could not be distinguished by the 87-base-pair reads and were therefore excluded. A few of the identified cytomegalovirus-associated TCR beta chains were confirmed in vitro to be specific for cytomegalovirus antigens. The earlier analysis of some 560 of the donors excluded fewer than 20 rarely observed V segments, including chromosome 9 orphons, because counts were too low. The classifier was reported to diagnose cytomegalovirus status with high specificity and sensitivity in both the original cohort and the validation cohort. According to a later analysis, TCR association rates differed among HLA loci, with DRB1 alleles showing the most associated TCRs and HLA-C alleles showing the fewest. A further reported finding was that TCR beta sequences accurately predicted the HLA-A and HLA-B alleles for most subjects in the first cohort. Because HLA typing was missing for some donors at each locus, association tests included only the typed subset. Immune exposure information for the cohort was limited to CMV serostatus. The authors suggested that the approach could potentially be extended to other disease states and immunological phenotypes. A total of about 180 TCR beta chains were listed by the study as associated with cytomegalovirus. An association between a missense DCLRE1C variant and V-gene and J-gene trimming of TCR beta chains was found in a later genetic analysis and replicated in an independent cohort. Correlated functional status among segregating V segments might be attributable to linkage disequilibrium, but an unknown experimental factor could not be ruled out. Only TCR beta chains were sequenced in this cohort, and the absence of alpha or paired-chain data limited detectable features. According to a later analysis, most CMV-associated TCR beta chains appeared to be HLA-restricted, and the HLA associations seemed to be driven largely by CMV exposure. In a later analysis, several top co-occurrence clusters were reported to appear linked to parvovirus B19, influenza, CMV and Epstein-Barr virus. According to a later genetic analysis, donors in an Asian-associated ancestry cluster had fewer N-insertions in productive TCRs than the approximately 650-donor mean. In an earlier analysis of approximately 590 of the donors, most TCR beta V segments appeared in productive rearrangements about 90% or about 30% of the time, broadly matching IMGT annotations. A cluster of highly shared sequence variants was judged likely to represent a technical artifact of the sequencing pipeline. A later analysis associated 16,951 TCR beta sequences with specific HLA alleles at a false discovery rate of 0.05. In a later analysis, HLA-associated TCR beta chains showed more clonal expansion and lower generation probabilities than non-associated chains that were equally common.

Libraries were built with the immunoSEQ multiplex PCR assay. A mixture of 60 forward primers for TCR Vbeta segments and 13 reverse primers for TCR Jbeta segments was used in the multiplex PCR. The CDR3 region of rearranged TCR beta genes was amplified from genomic DNA with a multiplex PCR assay. Amplified TCR beta libraries were sequenced as 87-base-pair reads on the Illumina HiSeq System. Per the authors' processing: A later analysis tallied about 77 million unique TCR beta chains across the 610 or so repertoires, and about 12 million of those chains were shared by two or more donors. To remove PCR and sequencing errors, raw reads were error-corrected and collapsed into unique sequences using a nearest-neighbor algorithm that merged closely related sequences. CDR3 sequences were aligned to IMGT reference sequences to assign V, D and J gene segments. For a sequence to be retained, at least a six-nucleotide match to both a V gene segment and a J gene segment was required. Rearrangements were called productive when the CDR3 lacked stop codons and stayed in frame with V and J; all others were non-productive. Following IMGT convention, CDR3 was defined as the stretch from the second conserved V-encoded cysteine up to the conserved J-encoded phenylalanine. Sequences without an unambiguous match to a single V gene segment were excluded from the earlier analysis of several hundred of the donors. An earlier analysis of a few hundred of the donors called V segments functional above 56.7% productive rearrangements and segregating when the between-donor standard deviation exceeded 5%. A statistical classification framework was built for diagnosing cytomegalovirus status from the catalog of TCR beta chain sequences. In a later analysis, V and J genes were assigned by comparing TCR nucleotide sequences against IMGT/GENE-DB human TR gene sequences. A later analysis assigned CDR3 sequences and most-parsimonious VDJ recombination scenarios with the TCRdist pipeline. In a later analysis, each TCR beta chain was defined by its CDR3 amino acid sequence together with its V-gene family, and reads without a unique V-gene family were excluded. In a later analysis, around 600 highly shared, low-generation-probability nucleotide sequences were removed to address suspected cross-contamination and a sequencing artifact. For each public chain, a later analysis derived a clonal expansion index from normalized ranks of inferred template counts within each repertoire. In a later analysis, generation probabilities were computed with a VDJ recombination model fitted to out-of-frame rearrangements, and the resulting probabilities were checked against IGoR. A later analysis scored TCR-TCR, TCR-HLA and TCR-CMV co-occurrence with hypergeometric tests, applying a repertoire-size bias correction to TCR pairs. In a later analysis, false discovery rates were estimated by permuting HLA or CMV assignments 20 times. In a later analysis, co-occurring TCRs were grouped using DBSCAN, with TCRdist sequence similarity added in when clustering inside HLA-allele-positive subsets. Co-occurrence clustering excluded repertoires with fewer than 30,000 or more than 120,000 public chains, plus five with anomalous nucleotide sharing. What TCRdb holds here is the immuneACCESS table cut down to in-frame rearrangements. Part of the clones is not present; checked against another copy, under half of the missing clones reflect an unresolved V gene, and the others are unexplained. That table supplies the V and J calls and clone size; D and trimming were determined from the DNA. Within this sample are 150,000 to 180,000 clones, with 65% to 75% of them counted one time only. Approximately 2.3% of the sample comes from the top ten.

This clone has a handful of counts. The antigen it recognizes is unknown. Base quality data are lacking; no much larger clone is found one base away. The cohort consisted of 600 to 750 healthy bone marrow donors. At the time of sampling, all cohort members were nominally healthy, though unrecorded immune exposures were likely present. The donor tested CMV seronegative and was one of the 352 seronegative cohort members. A peripheral blood sample was collected from each donor, and TCR beta sequencing was performed on peripheral blood mononuclear cells. Genomic DNA extraction from the blood cell samples was performed with the Qiagen DNeasy Blood Extraction Kit. Sequences KGHSH (CDR1) and LQKENI (CDR2) are obtained from the germline V gene. From cysteine to phenylalanine, the CDR3 is 15 amino acids long. Kept here is only the CDR3 DNA, which spans 45 bases and is read in frame from base 1. V loses 2 bases, J loses 6 bases, and the germline ends lie 15 bases apart.

Material: PBMCs. This sequence uses TRBV18 and TRBJ2-3, and TRBD2 may be the D gene, going by 6 matching bases. This clonotype was obtained from a man younger than 40 in good health and CMV-seronegative. The CDR3 protein: CASSPRQGGRDTQYF. The nucleotide sequence is given as TGTGCCAGCTCACCAAGGCAGGGAGGTAGGGATACGCAGTATTTT.